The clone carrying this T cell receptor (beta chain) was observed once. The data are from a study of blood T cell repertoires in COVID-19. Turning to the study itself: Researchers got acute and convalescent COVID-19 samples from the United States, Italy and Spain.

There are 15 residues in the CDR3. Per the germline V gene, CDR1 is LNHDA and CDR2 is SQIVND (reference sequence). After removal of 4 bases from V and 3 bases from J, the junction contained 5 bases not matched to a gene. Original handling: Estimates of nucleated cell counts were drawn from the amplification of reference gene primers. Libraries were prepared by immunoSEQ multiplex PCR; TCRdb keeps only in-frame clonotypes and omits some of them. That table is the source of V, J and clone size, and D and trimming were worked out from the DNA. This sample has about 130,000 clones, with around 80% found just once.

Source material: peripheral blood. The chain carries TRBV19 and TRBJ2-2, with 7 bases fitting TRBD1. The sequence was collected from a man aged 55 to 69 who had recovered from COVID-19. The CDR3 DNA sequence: TGTGCCAGTAGTACGACAGGGACGGACACCGGGGAGCTGTTTTTT. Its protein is CASSTTGTDTGELFF.